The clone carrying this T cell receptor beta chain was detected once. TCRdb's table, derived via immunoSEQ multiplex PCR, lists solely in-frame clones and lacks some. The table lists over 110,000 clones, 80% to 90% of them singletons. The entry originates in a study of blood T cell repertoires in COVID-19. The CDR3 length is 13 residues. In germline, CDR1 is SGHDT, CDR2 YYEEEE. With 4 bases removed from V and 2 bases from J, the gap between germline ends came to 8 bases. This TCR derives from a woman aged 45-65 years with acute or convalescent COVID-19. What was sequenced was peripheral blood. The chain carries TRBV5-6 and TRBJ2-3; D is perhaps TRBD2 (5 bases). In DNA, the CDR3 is TGTGCCAGCAGCCCGGAGGACACAGATACGCAGTATTTT. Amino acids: CASSPEDTDTQYF.